This entry describes one T cell receptor (beta chain). The antigen is undetermined. Germline CDR1 is WNHNN and CDR2 is SYGVQD (reference sequence). V lost 4 bases and J 5 bases, leaving 17 bases between the germline ends. The CDR3 runs to 15 residues. This sample is drawn from a study of OX40 agonist ivuxolimab in advanced cancers. The wider study: Participants could have had prior anti-PD-1, anti-PD-L1 or anti-CTLA-4 therapy, and more than 35% had some. The study's findings and limits: CD8+ T cells showed, on average, more clonal expansion than CD4+ cells. Both blood CD4+ and CD8+ T cells showed clonal growth by week 6 at 0.1 to 3.0 mg/kg.

Data came from immunoSEQ multiplex PCR; TCRdb stores just in-frame clones and leaves some out. This table holds 45,000 to 60,000 clones, 70% to 85% found once. The specimen comprised CD4+ or CD8+ T cells sorted from blood, sampled in a trial of the OX40 agonist ivuxolimab. J is TRBJ1-1 and V is TRBV10-1; possible D gene TRBD1, 5 bases. The receptor was derived from an adult with an advanced solid tumor such as melanoma, head and neck, liver or kidney cancer. The CDR3 DNA follows: TGCGCCAGCAGTGGGACCGTATCAGGGTTGACTGAAGCTTTCTTT. It codes for CASSGTVSGLTEAFF.